This passage covers 22 T cell receptor beta chains from one sample sequenced in a study of T cells in localized non-small cell lung cancer. Libraries were prepared by immunoSEQ multiplex PCR; TCRdb keeps only in-frame clonotypes and omits some of them. The top ten hold 25% to 35% of the sample, which has 10,000 to 15,000 clones, more than 75% seen once. The specimen was peripheral blood, collected before any cancer treatment. The receptors stem from a male donor older than 55 with stage I squamous cell lung carcinoma.

This chain links TRBV5-1 with TRBJ2-7; TRBD2 matches at 7 bases. This CDR3 region has 15 residues. J lost 0 bases, V lost 0 bases, and 3 bases had no gene match. The germline V gene encodes CDR1 SGHRS and CDR2 YFSETQ. The CDR3 sequence is CASSLEGGGSYEQYF. The DNA for the CDR3 is TGCGCCAGCAGCTTGGAGGGCGGGGGCTCCTACGAGCAGTACTTC.

This clone has only a few counts. V is TRBV2 and J is TRBJ1-1; D remains unclear. From germline, CDR1 is SNHLY and CDR2 FYNNEI. The V end was cut by 2 bases, the J end by 1 base, with 5 bases between. This CDR3 region has 13 residues. In nucleotides, the CDR3 is TGTGCCAGCAGTGAAAGGTGGAACACTGAAGCTTTCTTT. Its translation: CASSERWNTEAFF. Using reference TRBV2 and TRBJ1-1 for the parts outside the CDR3, the full variable domain is EPEVTQTPSHQVTQMGQEVILRCVPISNHLYFYWYRQILGQKVEFLVSFYNNEISEKSEIFDDQFSVERPDGSNFTLKIRSTKLEDSAMYFCASSERWNTEAFFGQGTRLTVV.

The gene calls are TRBV5-5 and TRBJ2-7; D remains ambiguous. The ends were cut back, 3 bases at V and 1 base at J, with 17 bases in the middle. CDR1 and CDR2 (germline): SGHKS, YYEKEE (reference sequence). This CDR3 is 16 amino acids long. CDR3 nucleotides: TGTGCCAGCAGCTCGGCCCGGTCAAAGTCGTCCTACGAGCAGTACTTC. It yields the protein CASSSARSKSSYEQYF.

The genes are TRBV28 and TRBJ2-3; 7 bases agree with TRBD2. Unmatched junction bases numbered 11, after V lost 6 bases and J lost 8 bases. CDR1 and CDR2 (germline): MDHEN, SYDVKM. The CDR3 runs 14 residues. The DNA for the CDR3 is TGTGCCAGCAGCCCCGGGGTAGCGGGCGGTACGCAGTATTTT. Its protein is CASSPGVAGGTQYF.

For the CDR3, the DNA is TGTGCCAGTAGCTTTTTAACTGAAGCTTTCTTT. Protein sequence: CASSFLTEAFF. V and J are TRBV19 and TRBJ1-1, with D unclear. CDR3 length equals 11 residues. Germline V gene sequence: CDR1 LNHDA, CDR2 SQIVND (reference sequence). Between the trimmed V and J ends, which lost 6 bases and 5 bases, there was a span of 7 bases.

The genes are TRBV30 and TRBJ1-5, with a tentative D call TRBD1 (5 bases). V was cut by 3 bases and J by 4 bases, with 10 bases left in between. This CDR3 comprises 13 residues. Germline V CDR1 and CDR2: GTSNPN, SVGIG (reference sequence). CDR3 residues: CAWRETENQPQHF. In DNA, the CDR3 is TGTGCCTGGAGAGAGACAGAGAATCAGCCCCAGCATTTT.

This rearrangement joins TRBV2 to TRBJ2-7; a possible D gene is TRBD2 (7 bases). This CDR3 comprises 12 residues. The germline V and J ends were trimmed by 6 bases and 6 bases, with 12 bases remaining between them. Germline V CDR1 and CDR2: SNHLY, FYNNEI. CDR3 bases: TGTGCCAGCAGGGGGGGGCGCGCCGAGCAGTACTTC. Its translation: CASRGGRAEQYF.

V gene TRBV19 combines with J gene TRBJ2-6, with TRBD1 matching over 12 bases. Germline loops: CDR1 LNHDA, CDR2 SQIVND (reference sequence). The CDR3 runs to 18 residues. V was pared by 7 bases and J by 1 base, with 8 bases of the junction left unmatched. The CDR3 region is CASTDPGQGASGANVLTF. CDR3 nucleotide sequence: TGTGCCAGTACCGACCCGGGACAGGGGGCGTCTGGGGCCAACGTCCTGACTTTC.

This chain uses TRBV27 with TRBJ1-2, with D unresolved. This CDR3 region has 14 residues. V lost 1 base and J lost 2, with 8 bases in between. Germline CDR1 reads MNHEY; CDR2 reads SMNVEV (reference sequence). The CDR3, as DNA: TGTGCCAGCAGTTTATTAGGAGGAAACTATGGCTACACCTTC. This gives the protein CASSLLGGNYGYTF.

V is TRBV30 and J is TRBJ2-7; possible D gene TRBD1, 6 bases. Trimming cost V 2 bases and J 5 bases, with 10 bases left between them. The CDR3 consists of 12 residues. Per the germline V gene, CDR1 is GTSNPN and CDR2 is SVGIG (reference sequence). CDR3 sequence (DNA): TGTGCCTGGAGTACACAGGGCCACGAGCAGTACTTC. It yields the protein CAWSTQGHEQYF.

This chain links TRBV6-6 with TRBJ1-2; TRBD1 aligns across 9 bases. The CDR3 contains 14 residues. V dropped 7 bases and J dropped 8; count of bases not matched to a gene: 11. Germline CDR1 MNHNY, CDR2 SVGAGI (reference sequence). CDR3 loop: CASMSGRTGDGYTF. The CDR3 DNA reads TGTGCCAGCATGTCGGGTAGGACAGGGGACGGCTACACCTTC.

V gene TRBV19 combines with J gene TRBJ2-3, with 11 bases identical to TRBD2. Unmatched junction bases numbered 4, after V lost 3 bases and J lost 2 bases. Germline V gene data show CDR1 as LNHDA and CDR2 as SQIVND (reference sequence). There are 16 residues in the CDR3. CDR3 DNA sequence: TGTGCCAGTAGTATGGGGACTAGCGGAAACACAGATACGCAGTATTTT. Translation: CASSMGTSGNTDTQYF.

The genes are TRBV30 and TRBJ2-7; a possible D gene is TRBD2 (7 bases). Germline CDR1 and CDR2: GTSNPN and SVGIG (reference sequence). This CDR3 is 14 amino acids long. With 5 bases removed from V and 3 bases from J, the gap between germline ends came to 17 bases. The chain's CDR3 is CAWGGRRGHYEQYF. Here the CDR3 DNA reads TGTGCCTGGGGGGGTAGGCGGGGGCACTACGAGCAGTACTTC.

The chain links TRBV4-1 to TRBJ1-1; D gene ambiguous. Trimming removed 3 bases at V and 1 base at J, with 12 bases between. Germline CDR1 is MGHRA and CDR2 is YSYEKL. This CDR3 comprises 15 residues. The CDR3 sequence: CASSHTDARNTEAFF. The DNA of the CDR3 is TGCGCCAGCAGCCATACCGACGCCCGGAACACTGAAGCTTTCTTT.

The chain couples TRBV19 to TRBJ2-2; 7 bases are a match to TRBD2. This CDR3 is built from 14 residues. Germline CDR1 and CDR2: LNHDA and SQIVND (reference sequence). Trimming took 8 bases from V and 1 from J; bases not matched to a gene: 4. CDR3 in DNA: TGTGCCAGTTCCGGGACTATGAACACCGGGGAGCTGTTTTTT. Encoded protein: CASSGTMNTGELFF.

CDR3 DNA sequence: TGTGCCAGCAGCTCTCCTCAGACCGAAGCTTTCTTT. Translation gives CASSSPQTEAFF. The genes are TRBV7-3 and TRBJ1-1; D gene ambiguous. Looked up from germline, CDR1 is SGHTA and CDR2 is FQGTGA. V was clipped by 4 bases and J by 8 bases, with 11 bases between them. The CDR3 covers 12 residues.

The rearrangement links TRBV4-2 to TRBJ1-1; TRBD1 matches 11 bases. With V trimmed by 4 bases and J by 3 bases, 7 bases remained unmatched. This CDR3 has 16 residues. Germline-derived CDR1 and CDR2 are LGHNA and YNFKEQ. CDR3 DNA: TGTGCCAGCAGCCCCCCCGGGACAGGGGGTTACACTGAAGCTTTCTTT. It encodes CASSPPGTGGYTEAFF.

This clone was counted a few times. The rearrangement uses TRBV5-1 and TRBJ1-3; D gene ambiguous. The ends were cut back, 4 bases at V and 2 bases at J, with 19 bases in the middle. Germline V gene data show CDR1 as SGHRS and CDR2 as YFSETQ. This CDR3 is 17 amino acids long. CDR3 DNA sequence: TGCGCCAGCAGCCCGAATTTTGGGCCTATGACTGGAAACACCATATATTTT. It specifies CASSPNFGPMTGNTIYF.

The rearrangement joins TRBV4-1 to TRBJ2-3; TRBD2 aligns across 10 bases. The V gene end was trimmed by 4 bases and the J gene end by 6 bases; junction bases not matched to a gene: 10. The CDR3 length is 16 residues. Germline loops: CDR1 MGHRA, CDR2 YSYEKL. CDR3 in amino acids: CASSPSSGRNPDTQYF. The CDR3 DNA is TGCGCCAGCAGCCCAAGTAGCGGGAGGAATCCGGATACGCAGTATTTT.

This chain's CDR3 is CASSFDGGDQPQHF. CDR3 sequence (DNA): TGCGCCAGCAGCTTTGACGGTGGCGATCAGCCCCAGCATTTT. The chain joins TRBV5-1 to TRBJ1-5; D uncertain. The CDR3 contains 14 residues. The V end was cut by 2 bases, the J end by 5 bases, with 11 bases between. Germline V gives CDR1 SGHRS, CDR2 YFSETQ.

This clone was recorded a few times. The chain uses TRBV27 and TRBJ2-5, with TRBD2 matching 7 bases. V was clipped by 1 base and J by 4 bases; unmatched bases: 6. The CDR3 has 15 residues. Germline V lookup: CDR1 MNHEY, CDR2 SMNVEV (reference sequence). The CDR3 region is CASSLWAGDTETQYF. CDR3 coding DNA: TGTGCCAGCAGTTTATGGGCGGGAGATACAGAGACCCAGTACTTC.

The chain carries TRBV11-2 and TRBJ2-5; 9 bases line up with TRBD1. The J segment lost 7 bases and the V segment lost 6 bases, leaving 0 bases of the junction unmatched. The germline CDR1 and CDR2 sequences are SGHAT and FQNNGV. The CDR3 totals 11 residues. CDR3 residues: CASRGQGTQYF. CDR3 DNA: TGTGCCAGCAGGGGACAGGGGACCCAGTACTTC. Full variable domain (outside the CDR3, taken from reference TRBV11-2 and TRBJ2-5): EAGVAQSPRYKIIEKRQSVAFWCNPISGHATLYWYQQILGQGPKLLIQFQNNGVVDDSQLPKDRFSAERLKGVDSTLKIQPAKLEDSAVYLCASRGQGTQYFGPGTRLLVL.